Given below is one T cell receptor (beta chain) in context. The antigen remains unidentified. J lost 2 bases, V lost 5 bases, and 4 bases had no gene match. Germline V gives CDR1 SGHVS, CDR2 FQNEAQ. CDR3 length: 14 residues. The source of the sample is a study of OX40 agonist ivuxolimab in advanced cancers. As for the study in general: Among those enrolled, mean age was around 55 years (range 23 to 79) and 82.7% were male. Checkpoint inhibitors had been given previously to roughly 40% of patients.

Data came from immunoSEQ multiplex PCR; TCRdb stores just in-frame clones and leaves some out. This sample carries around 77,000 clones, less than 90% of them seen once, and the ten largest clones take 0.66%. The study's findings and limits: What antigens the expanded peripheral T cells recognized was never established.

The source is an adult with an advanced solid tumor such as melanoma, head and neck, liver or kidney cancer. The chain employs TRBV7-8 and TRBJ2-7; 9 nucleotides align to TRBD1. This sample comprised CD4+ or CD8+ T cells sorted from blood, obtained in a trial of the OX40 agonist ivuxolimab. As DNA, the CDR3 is TGTGCCAGCAGCACGGGACAGGGAGCCTACGAGCAGTACTTC. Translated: CASSTGQGAYEQYF.